These 24 T cell receptor beta chains were all obtained from the same sample, sequenced in a study of T cell repertoires in cytomegalovirus infection. Each CDR3 protein is one row after TCRdb ran MiXCR on the reads. The sample yields fewer than 350,000 distinct CDR3 sequences, more than 8% seen once. Material: PBMCs. The receptors were sampled from a human donor in good health (CMV status not recorded). Some clones in this sample may be carry-over from other donors' samples.

This clonotype was seen a few times. The J gene is TRBJ2-7, the V gene TRBV5-4; TRBD2 is a possible D gene (6 bases). The V and J ends lost 5 bases and 2 bases respectively, with 17 bases between them. The V gene's germline CDR1 is SGHNT and CDR2 YYREEE (reference sequence). CDR3 size: 15 residues. CDR3 amino acids: CASSPGLLNTYEQYF. The CDR3 region has the DNA TGTGCCAGCAGTCCGGGACTCCTAAATACCTACGAGCAGTACTTC.

This clonotype has a count of ten or more. The CDR3 here is CASSLGASGSPEQYF. CDR3 sequence (DNA): TGTGCCAGCAGCTTAGGGGCTAGCGGGAGTCCCGAGCAGTACTTC. The chain has TRBV7-2 and TRBJ2-7; 10 nucleotides agree with TRBD2. With V trimmed by 1 base and J by 6 bases, 6 bases remained unmatched. Germline V gene sequence: CDR1 SGHTA, CDR2 FQGNSA. The CDR3 runs 15 residues.

At least ten counts were recorded for this clonotype. This sequence joins TRBV29-1 and TRBJ2-1; the D gene is possibly TRBD2 (6 bases). CDR1 is SQVTM, CDR2 ANQGSEA, per germline. The CDR3 has 14 residues. V shed 5 bases and J shed 3 bases, with 14 bases lying between them. The CDR3 DNA reads as TGCAGCGTTACCTACGGAGGGAACTACAATGAGCAGTTCTTC. This sequence encodes CSVTYGGNYNEQFF.

This clonotype was seen only a few times. The V gene is TRBV5-1, the J gene TRBJ2-2, with D perhaps TRBD2 (6 bases). Germline CDR1 reads SGHRS; CDR2 reads YFSETQ. V lost 5 bases and J 0 bases, leaving 14 bases between the germline ends. The length of the CDR3 is 16 residues. The CDR3 DNA reads TGCGCCAGCAGTTCCGGTCCGGGAGCGAACACCGGGGAGCTGTTTTTT. Translating gives CASSSGPGANTGELFF. Based on the CDR3 plus reference TRBV5-1 and TRBJ2-2, the full variable domain is KAGVTQTPRYLIKTRGQQVTLSCSPISGHRSVSWYQQTPGQGLQFLFEYFSETQRNKGNFPGRFSGRQFSNSRSEMNVSTLELGDSALYLCASSSGPGANTGELFFGEGSRLTVL.

In this sample, this clonotype turned up many times. The chain employs TRBV11-2 and TRBJ2-5; no firm D call. The CDR3 covers 11 residues. In germline, CDR1 is SGHAT, CDR2 FQNNGV. The V gene lost 7 bases and the J gene lost 5 bases, with 8 bases spanning the gap. The CDR3 reads CASNDRETQYF. The CDR3 DNA reads as TGTGCCAGCAATGACCGGGAGACCCAGTACTTC. Looking up the rest from reference TRBV11-2 and TRBJ2-5 gives the full variable domain: EAGVAQSPRYKIIEKRQSVAFWCNPISGHATLYWYQQILGQGPKLLIQFQNNGVVDDSQLPKDRFSAERLKGVDSTLKIQPAKLEDSAVYLCASNDRETQYFGPGTRLLVL.

This clonotype was observed many times. The J gene is TRBJ2-1, the V gene TRBV7-2, with D possibly TRBD2 on 7 matching bases. The germline V and J ends were trimmed by 1 base and 9 bases, with 19 bases remaining between them. This CDR3 spans 16 amino acids. Germline CDR1 and CDR2: SGHTA and FQGNSA. CDR3 DNA: TGTGCCAGCAGCTTAGACTGGGGGGGGCTAATGAGTGAGCAGTTCTTC. Translation: CASSLDWGGLMSEQFF.

The chain links TRBV4-2 to TRBJ2-7, with 9 nucleotides matching TRBD2. The ends lost 3 bases at V and 0 bases at J; junction bases unmatched: 9. Germline V CDR1 and CDR2: LGHNA, YNFKEQ. This CDR3 region has 17 residues. In nucleotides, the CDR3 is TGTGCCAGCAGCCAGGCTAGCGGGGTTCTTAGCTCCTACGAGCAGTACTTC. This encodes CASSQASGVLSSYEQYF.

Concerning this clonotype: At one boundary the junction diverges from the germline segment, which might be a read error. The genes are TRBV7-8 and TRBJ1-5; the match to TRBD1 covers 7 bases. This CDR3 is built from 16 residues. The germline CDR1 and CDR2 sequences are SGHVS and FQNEAQ. CDR3 sequence reads: CASSRGTVNSNQPHHF. The CDR3 nucleotides read TGTGCCAGCAGCCGCGGGACAGTAAATAGCAATCAGCCCCATCATTTT.

This clonotype was detected a few times. V gene TRBV4-3 combines with J gene TRBJ1-2; no definite D call. Trimming cost V 1 base and J 3 bases, with 12 bases left between them. Germline-derived CDR1 and CDR2 are LGHNA and YSLEER. The CDR3 covers 15 residues. The CDR3 DNA is TGCGCCAGCAGCCAAGTAGTTAGGTCGGACTATGGCTACACCTTC. Residues: CASSQVVRSDYGYTF.

The V call is TRBV4-2, the J call TRBJ1-2, with D possibly matching TRBD1 (6 bases). This CDR3 has 15 residues. The germline V gene has CDR1 LGHNA and CDR2 YNFKEQ. Trimming pared 4 bases from V and 0 bases from J, leaving 12 bases between. CDR3 DNA sequence: TGTGCCAGCAGCCCCCCGGACAGATCTAACTATGGCTACACCTTC. Translated: CASSPPDRSNYGYTF.

This clonotype came up many times. This chain joins TRBV7-8 and TRBJ2-4; 9 bases agree with TRBD1. V shed 5 bases, J shed 0 bases, and the junction held 11 bases outside the gene matches. CDR3 length: 18 amino acids. Germline V gene lookup returns CDR1 SGHVS and CDR2 FQNEAQ. The CDR3 spells CASSRWDRVALAKNIQYF. The DNA of the CDR3 is TGTGCCAGCAGCCGATGGGACAGGGTAGCATTAGCCAAAAACATTCAGTACTTC.

A remark on this clonotype: A much larger clone differs from this one at a single base, so this may be a read error. The DNA of the CDR3 is TGCGCCAGCAGCCAGGACAGGGTTGGCACTGGAGCTTTCTTT. Amino acid sequence: CASSQDRVGTGAFF. This chain links TRBV5-1 with TRBJ1-1; 8 nucleotides agree with TRBD1. Germline V gene lookup returns CDR1 SGHRS and CDR2 YFSETQ. The CDR3 is 14 residues long.

This clonotype was found many times. V usage is TRBV7-2 and J usage is TRBJ2-2; 7 bases fit TRBD2. CDR1 is SGHTA and CDR2 is FQGNSA in the germline V gene. V was clipped by 6 bases and J by 6 bases; unmatched bases: 4. This CDR3 has 13 residues. DNA for the CDR3: TGTGCCAGCAGACTTAGCGGGCCCGGGGAGCTGTTTTTT. This sequence encodes CASRLSGPGELFF.

This clonotype occurred many times. The V gene is TRBV27, the J gene TRBJ1-1; 9 bases match TRBD1. CDR3 length equals 14 residues. The junction had 4 bases not matched to a gene; V was cut back by 8 bases and J by 0 bases. Germline-derived CDR1 and CDR2 are MNHEY and SMNVEV (reference sequence). The DNA of the CDR3 is TGTGCCAGCCAAGACAGGGGGGTGAACACTGAAGCTTTCTTT. Protein sequence: CASQDRGVNTEAFF.

In this sample, this clonotype turned up a few times. The chain is built from TRBV19 and TRBJ1-2; D is possibly TRBD1 (5 bases). The CDR3 sequence is 15 residues long. The germline gives CDR1 LNHDA, CDR2 SQIVND (reference sequence). Trimming took off 6 bases at V and 7 bases at J, with 21 bases between the two ends. CDR3: CASRPEARARGGYTF. The CDR3, as DNA: TGTGCCAGTAGGCCCGAGGCCAGGGCAAGGGGTGGCTACACCTTC.

This clonotype has a handful of counts. The rearrangement links TRBV28 to TRBJ1-5; 9 positions agree with TRBD1. Germline CDR1 and CDR2: MDHEN and SYDVKM. The CDR3 has 14 residues. V shed 7 bases, J shed 4 bases, and the junction held 5 bases outside the gene matches. The CDR3 DNA follows: TGTGCCAGCACCCCGACAGGGGGTAATCAGCCCCAGCATTTT. Residues: CASTPTGGNQPQHF.

This clonotype came up many times. The rearrangement links TRBV12-3 or TRBV12-4 to TRBJ2-7; D may be TRBD2 (6 bases). Deletions cut 2 bases from V and 3 bases from J, with 8 bases between. The CDR3 totals 13 residues. CDR3 sequence: CASSLRGLYEQYF. The DNA of the CDR3 is TGTGCCAGCAGTTTACGGGGACTCTACGAGCAGTACTTC.

This clonotype has only a few counts. This chain uses TRBV19 with TRBJ1-1; possible D gene TRBD1, 5 bases. CDR3 size: 15 residues. CDR1 and CDR2 from the germline V gene are LNHDA and SQIVND (reference sequence). Trimming pared 6 bases from V and 1 base from J, leaving 15 bases between. Written as DNA, the CDR3 is TGTGCCAGTAGAGAGGACACGATCGGGAACACTGAAGCTTTCTTT. It codes for CASREDTIGNTEAFF. Combining the CDR3 with reference TRBV19 and TRBJ1-1 gives the whole variable domain DGGITQSPKYLFRKEGQNVTLSCEQNLNHDAMYWYRQDPGQGLRLIYYSQIVNDFQKGDIAEGYSVSREKKESFPLTVTSAQKNPTAFYLCASREDTIGNTEAFFGQGTRLTVV.

This clonotype has just a few counts. One end of the junction varies from germline; a read error may be responsible. V gene TRBV30 combines with J gene TRBJ1-5; D might be TRBD1 (6 bases). CDR3 length: 13 amino acids. Germline loops: CDR1 GTSNPN, CDR2 SVGIG (reference sequence). The DNA of the CDR3 is TGTGCCTGGAGTACAGGGAGCACTCAGCCCCAGCATTTT. Its protein product is CAWSTGSTQPQHF.

V usage is TRBV29-1 and J usage is TRBJ2-2; possibly TRBD1 for D (6 bases). Looked up from germline, CDR1 is SQVTM and CDR2 is ANQGSEA. With 2 bases removed from V and 3 bases from J, the gap between germline ends came to 7 bases. This CDR3 has 13 residues. CDR3 sequence: CSVEQGYTGELFF. The DNA for the CDR3 is TGCAGCGTTGAACAGGGGTACACCGGGGAGCTGTTTTTT.

This chain links TRBV6-6 with TRBJ2-7; 7 bases match TRBD2. The V gene's germline CDR1 is MNHNY and CDR2 SVGAGI (reference sequence). V gave up 0 bases and J gave up 7 bases; unmatched junction bases: 12. The CDR3 is 16 residues long. Written as DNA, the CDR3 is TGTGCCAGCAGTTACTCGTTAGCGGGCGTCTCGGGAGAGCAGTACTTC. Translation gives CASSYSLAGVSGEQYF.

This clonotype was picked up a small number of times. This chain links TRBV19 with TRBJ2-6; the D is unclear. From germline, CDR1 is LNHDA and CDR2 SQIVND (reference sequence). Trimming shortened V by 3 bases and J by 0 bases, and 9 bases separated the two germline ends. This CDR3 contains 16 residues. The CDR3 is CASSIERSSGANVLTF. CDR3 DNA sequence: TGTGCCAGTAGTATTGAACGTTCCTCTGGGGCCAACGTCCTGACTTTC.

Of note for this clonotype: A read error may be the cause here, since a much bigger clone is one base away. The V and J genes are TRBV25-1 and TRBJ1-2, with a possible D match to TRBD1 (5 bases). Germline lookup yields CDR1 MGHDK and CDR2 SYGVNS. This CDR3 region has 15 residues. The CDR3 is CVSSEVSGDPRGYTF. CDR3 nucleotides: TGTGTCAGCAGTGAAGTGTCGGGGGATCCACGAGGCTACACCTTC.

This clonotype was seen at least ten times. V is TRBV7-2 and J is TRBJ1-5; TRBD1 is a possible D gene (5 bases). Germline CDR1 and CDR2: SGHTA and FQGNSA. The V and J ends lost 0 bases and 2 bases respectively, with 8 bases between them. There are 15 residues in the CDR3. As DNA, the CDR3 is TGTGCCAGCAGCTTAGCCGAAGGGGGCAATCAGCCCCAGCATTTT. Encoded protein: CASSLAEGGNQPQHF.